The 27 T cell receptor beta chains below come from one sample, sequenced in a study of blood T cell repertoires in COVID-19 (dated by TCRdb to the early 2020s). To prepare the library, the immunoSEQ multiplex PCR assay was applied. TCRdb stores this immuneACCESS table with in-frame sequences only. Part of the clones is absent; in the studies checked, under half of the shortfall reflects unresolved V genes, and no reason is known for the rest. This sample gives 310,000 or so clones in total; around nine tenths of them show up just once. 3.5% to 4.5% of the sample goes to the ten largest clones. Material: peripheral blood. Every receptor here comes from a woman aged 45-59 years with active or convalescent COVID-19.

This clone appeared a few times. The chain combines TRBV7-2 with TRBJ1-1; D might be TRBD1 (6 bases). Germline CDR1 is SGHTA and CDR2 is FQGNSA. With 7 bases removed from V and 4 bases from J, the gap between germline ends came to 16 bases. This CDR3 contains 14 residues. The CDR3 DNA reads TGTGCCAGCACTTTACAGGGTCGAAGCACTGAAGCTTTCTTT. Amino acid sequence: CASTLQGRSTEAFF.

J is TRBJ2-4 and V is TRBV28, with D perhaps matching TRBD1 (6 bases). CDR3 size: 15 residues. Germline CDR1 MDHEN, CDR2 SYDVKM. V was pared by 2 bases and J by 6 bases, with 14 bases between. The CDR3 DNA reads TGTGCCAGCAGTTTAAAGGGGGAAAGAATAAACATTCAGTACTTC. Its protein product is CASSLKGERINIQYF.

The V gene is TRBV5-6, the J gene TRBJ2-3; TRBD2 aligns across 7 bases. This CDR3 spans 17 amino acids. CDR1 is SGHDT, CDR2 YYEEEE, per germline. V was pared by 3 bases and J by 12 bases, with 22 bases of the junction left unmatched. CDR3 coding DNA: TGTGCCAGCAGCTATGTGTGGCTTTCTGCGGGGGTCCATTTTCAGTATTTT. Amino acid sequence: CASSYVWLSAGVHFQYF.

This clone showed up just once. The chain links TRBV28 to TRBJ1-4, with D possibly TRBD1 on 6 matching bases. V lost 5 bases to trimming and J lost 3 bases, with 13 bases between them. Germline V gene lookup returns CDR1 MDHEN and CDR2 SYDVKM. The CDR3 covers 15 residues. CDR3 in DNA: TGTGCCAGCAGTCTACAGGGCCCTCCTAATGAAAAACTGTTTTTT. Translated: CASSLQGPPNEKLFF.

Comment on this clone: Additional DNA sequences in this sample encode the identical CDR3. The V and J genes are TRBV6-2 or TRBV6-3 and TRBJ1-1; D gene unclear. Deletions cut 3 bases from V and 2 bases from J, with 7 bases between. The length of the CDR3 is 13 residues. Germline V CDR1 and CDR2: MNHEY, SVGEGT. The CDR3 DNA sequence: TGTGCCAGCAGTTATGTTACTAACACTGAAGCTTTCTTT. Protein sequence: CASSYVTNTEAFF.

The chain combines TRBV30 with TRBJ2-1; a possible D gene is TRBD2 (6 bases). CDR3 size: 14 residues. V was cut by 5 bases and J by 0 bases, with 11 bases left in between. The germline gives CDR1 GTSNPN, CDR2 SVGIG (reference sequence). CDR3: CAWVGGSSYNEQFF. Here the CDR3 DNA reads TGTGCCTGGGTCGGAGGGTCCTCCTACAATGAGCAGTTCTTC.

The chain recombines TRBV28 with TRBJ2-7; D possibly corresponds to TRBD2 (5 bases). CDR3 length: 14 residues. Germline V CDR1 and CDR2: MDHEN, SYDVKM. With 5 bases removed from V and 2 bases from J, the gap between germline ends came to 13 bases. CDR3 DNA sequence: TGTGCCAGCAGTCCGTTGAGGGTCCCCTACGAGCAGTACTTC. It codes for CASSPLRVPYEQYF.

V and J are TRBV7-8 and TRBJ2-7, with 9 bases that match TRBD1. J was trimmed by 2 bases and V by 1 base; bases with no gene match: 3. CDR3 length: 15 residues. Per germline, CDR1 SGHVS and CDR2 FQNEAQ. CDR3 amino acids: CASSLVDRGTYEQYF. For the CDR3, the DNA is TGTGCCAGCAGCTTAGTGGACAGGGGTACCTACGAGCAGTACTTC.

The chain is built from TRBV29-1 and TRBJ2-1; D is unclear. Trimming removed 3 bases from V and 0 bases from J, with 15 bases in between. Germline assignment: CDR1 SQVTM and CDR2 ANQGSEA. The CDR3 sequence is 16 residues long. The CDR3 reads CSVDGARPDSYNEQFF. Written as DNA, the CDR3 is TGCAGCGTTGACGGAGCTAGACCCGACTCCTACAATGAGCAGTTCTTC.

The V call is TRBV5-1, the J call TRBJ2-5, with D hard to call. V gave up 0 bases and J gave up 2 bases, with 5 bases separating them. The CDR3 length is 13 residues. Germline V gives CDR1 SGHRS, CDR2 YFSETQ. In DNA form, the CDR3 reads TGCGCCAGCAGCTTGGCTGTTCAAGAGACCCAGTACTTC. Encoded protein: CASSLAVQETQYF.

The J gene is TRBJ2-7, the V gene TRBV29-1; 7 bases map to TRBD2. The CDR3 contains 15 residues. CDR1 is SQVTM and CDR2 is ANQGSEA in the germline V gene. With 6 bases clipped from V and 3 bases from J, the junction kept 14 bases outside the gene matches. The CDR3 protein is CSVRRWTGGSYEQYF. CDR3 bases: TGCAGCGTCCGACGGTGGACGGGAGGAAGCTACGAGCAGTACTTC.

The chain recombines TRBV5-4 with TRBJ2-6; 7 positions match TRBD1. The CDR3 spans 17 residues. Unmatched junction bases numbered 10, after V lost 7 bases and J lost 0 bases. Per the germline V gene, CDR1 is SGHNT and CDR2 is YYREEE (reference sequence). The CDR3 DNA reads as TGTGCCAGCGAACTAGGACAGGCCCTCTCTGGGGCCAACGTCCTGACTTTC. It translates to CASELGQALSGANVLTF.

This clone was seen a single time. The chain carries TRBV21-1 and TRBJ1-2. TRBV21-1 is classified as a pseudogene. The CDR3 is 14 residues long. The CDR3 reads CASSKVGGAYGYTF. In DNA, the CDR3 is TGTGCCAGCAGCAAAGTGGGGGGGGCATATGGCTACACCTTC.

V and J are TRBV5-5 and TRBJ1-1; D gene uncertain. V gave up 1 base and J gave up 1 base, with 8 bases separating them. Germline V gene lookup returns CDR1 SGHKS and CDR2 YYEKEE (reference sequence). The CDR3 runs to 14 residues. CDR3 nucleotide sequence: TGTGCCAGCAGCTTGCTCCTCCGGAACACTGAAGCTTTCTTT. As protein: CASSLLLRNTEAFF.

The chain is built from TRBV5-8 and TRBJ2-5; D gene unclear. CDR1 and CDR2 (germline): SGHTS, YDEGEE. The CDR3 contains 8 residues. The CDR3 DNA reads TGTGTACAAGAGACCCAGTACTTC. This translates into CVQETQYF.

V and J are TRBV5-6 and TRBJ2-7, with D possibly matching TRBD2 (6 bases). Germline lookup yields CDR1 SGHDT and CDR2 YYEEEE. The germline V and J ends were trimmed by 1 base and 6 bases, with 8 bases remaining between them. The CDR3 runs to 12 residues. The CDR3 region is CASSLTAGEQYF. CDR3 bases: TGTGCCAGCAGCTTGACAGCGGGCGAGCAGTACTTC. The whole variable domain, filled in from reference TRBV5-6 and TRBJ2-7, reads DAGVTQSPTHLIKTRGQQVTLRCSPKSGHDTVSWYQQALGQGPQFIFQYYEEEERQRGNFPDRFSGHQFPNYSSELNVNALLLGDSALYLCASSLTAGEQYFGPGTRLTVT.

DNA for the CDR3: TGTGCCAGCAGCCCCCCCGCGGGCTTCGGGGAAAAACTGTTTTTT. Protein sequence: CASSPPAGFGEKLFF. V usage is TRBV4-2 and J usage is TRBJ1-4; no clear D gene. The germline CDR1 and CDR2 sequences are LGHNA and YNFKEQ. V shed 4 bases and J shed 8 bases, with 17 bases lying between them. This CDR3 region has 15 residues.

The chain combines TRBV11-2 with TRBJ2-7; TRBD1 might be the D (6 bases). CDR1 and CDR2 from the germline V gene are SGHAT and FQNNGV. CDR3 length equals 14 residues. Trimming removed 2 bases from V and 3 bases from J, with 11 bases in between. CDR3 in amino acids: CASSLLGTHYEQYF. The CDR3 DNA is TGTGCCAGCAGCTTACTGGGGACACACTACGAGCAGTACTTC. Filled out from reference TRBV11-2 and TRBJ2-7, the complete variable domain reads EAGVAQSPRYKIIEKRQSVAFWCNPISGHATLYWYQQILGQGPKLLIQFQNNGVVDDSQLPKDRFSAERLKGVDSTLKIQPAKLEDSAVYLCASSLLGTHYEQYFGPGTRLTVT.

The V and J genes are TRBV6-5 and TRBJ1-3; 9 positions agree with TRBD1. V trimming: 5 bases; J trimming: 5 bases; junction bases outside the gene matches: 4. The CDR3 length is 14 residues. Germline values: CDR1 MNHEY, CDR2 SVGAGI. The CDR3 coding sequence is TGTGCCAGCAGTCCACAGGGGGCTAGAAACACCATATATTTT. It is translated as CASSPQGARNTIYF.

V usage is TRBV4-1 and J usage is TRBJ2-7; possibly TRBD2 for D (6 bases). V lost 4 bases and J lost 6, with 22 bases in between. This CDR3 comprises 16 residues. Per the germline V gene, CDR1 is MGHRA and CDR2 is YSYEKL. CDR3 residues: CASSLSSIGGSSEQYF. The CDR3 DNA reads as TGCGCCAGCAGCCTGAGCTCTATCGGGGGTAGTAGCGAGCAGTACTTC.

This chain joins TRBV9 and TRBJ2-7, with 7 bases that match TRBD1. The germline V gene has CDR1 SGDLS and CDR2 YYNGEE. V trimming: 4 bases; J trimming: 2 bases; junction bases outside the gene matches: 9. This CDR3 region has 15 residues. CDR3 region: CASSPAGTATYEQYF. In nucleotides, the CDR3 is TGTGCCAGCAGCCCAGCCGGGACAGCAACCTACGAGCAGTACTTC.

The CDR3 is CASSRGGANEKLFF. CDR3 DNA sequence: TGTGCCAGCAGTAGAGGGGGGGCTAATGAAAAACTGTTTTTT. The chain links TRBV6-5 to TRBJ1-4, with D perhaps matching TRBD1 (6 bases). V lost 5 bases, J lost 3 bases, and 10 bases lay in between. The germline V gene has CDR1 MNHEY and CDR2 SVGAGI. The CDR3 sequence is 14 residues long.

The chain carries TRBV18 and TRBJ2-7; 12 bases align to TRBD2. The germline V gene encodes CDR1 KGHSH and CDR2 LQKENI. J gave up 1 base and V 3 bases, and 1 base lay outside the gene matches. The CDR3 has 15 amino acids. For the CDR3, the DNA is TGTGCCAGCTCACCTACTAGCGGGGGGTCCTACGAGCAGTACTTC. Amino acid sequence: CASSPTSGGSYEQYF.

This clone was seen a single time. This sequence joins TRBV27 and TRBJ1-1; D might be TRBD1 (5 bases). The CDR3 sequence is 14 residues long. V shed 3 bases and J shed 5 bases, with 13 bases lying between them. Germline V lookup: CDR1 MNHEY, CDR2 SMNVEV (reference sequence). The CDR3 loop reads CASSLEGGDTEAFF. CDR3 DNA: TGTGCCAGCAGTTTGGAGGGAGGGGATACTGAAGCTTTCTTT.

The chain recombines TRBV7-2 with TRBJ1-3; possibly TRBD1 for D (5 bases). Between the trimmed V and J ends, which lost 0 bases and 0 bases, there was a span of 15 bases. Germline CDR1 SGHTA, CDR2 FQGNSA. CDR3 length: 18 amino acids. Written as DNA, the CDR3 is TGTGCCAGCAGCTTAGCAAGACAGTCCATTAGCTCTGGAAACACCATATATTTT. Translation: CASSLARQSISSGNTIYF. Full variable domain (remainder filled in from reference TRBV7-2 and TRBJ1-3): GAGVSQSPSNKVTEKGKDVELRCDPISGHTALYWYRQSLGQGLEFLIYFQGNSAPDKSGLPSDRFSAERTGGSVSTLTIQRTQQEDSAVYLCASSLARQSISSGNTIYFGEGSWLTVV.

This clone was picked up a small number of times. V usage is TRBV4-1 and J usage is TRBJ1-6; 7 bases fit TRBD1. The V gene's germline CDR1 is MGHRA and CDR2 YSYEKL. The V and J ends lost 4 bases and 9 bases, in that order; junction bases with no gene match: 9. This CDR3 is 15 amino acids long. The CDR3 nucleotides read TGCGCCAGCAGCCGATTACAGGGGAGTATTTCACCCCTCCACTTT. This translates into CASSRLQGSISPLHF.

The CDR3 reads CASSIDLGQGARIGYGYTF. The CDR3 coding sequence is TGTGCCAGTAGTATAGATCTGGGACAGGGGGCCAGAATCGGCTATGGCTACACCTTC. V usage is TRBV19 and J usage is TRBJ1-2, with 12 positions matching TRBD1. Germline-derived CDR1 and CDR2 are LNHDA and SQIVND (reference sequence). The CDR3 runs to 19 residues. The V segment lost 0 bases and the J segment 4 bases; nucleotides outside the gene matches: 12. Combining the CDR3 with reference TRBV19 and TRBJ1-2 gives the whole variable domain DGGITQSPKYLFRKEGQNVTLSCEQNLNHDAMYWYRQDPGQGLRLIYYSQIVNDFQKGDIAEGYSVSREKKESFPLTVTSAQKNPTAFYLCASSIDLGQGARIGYGYTFGSGTRLTVV.